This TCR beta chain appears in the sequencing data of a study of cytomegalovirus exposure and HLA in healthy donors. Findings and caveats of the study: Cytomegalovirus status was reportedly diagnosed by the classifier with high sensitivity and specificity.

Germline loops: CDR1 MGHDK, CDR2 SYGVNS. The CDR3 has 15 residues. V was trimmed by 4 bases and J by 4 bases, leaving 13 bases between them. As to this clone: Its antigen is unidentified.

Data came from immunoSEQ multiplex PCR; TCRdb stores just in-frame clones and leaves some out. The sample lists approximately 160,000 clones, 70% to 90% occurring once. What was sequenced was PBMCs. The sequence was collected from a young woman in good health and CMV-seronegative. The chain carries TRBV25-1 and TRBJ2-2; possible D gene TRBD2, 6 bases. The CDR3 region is CASSAPRTTTGELFF. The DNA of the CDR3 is TGTGCCAGCAGTGCCCCCAGGACTACCACCGGGGAGCTGTTTTTT.